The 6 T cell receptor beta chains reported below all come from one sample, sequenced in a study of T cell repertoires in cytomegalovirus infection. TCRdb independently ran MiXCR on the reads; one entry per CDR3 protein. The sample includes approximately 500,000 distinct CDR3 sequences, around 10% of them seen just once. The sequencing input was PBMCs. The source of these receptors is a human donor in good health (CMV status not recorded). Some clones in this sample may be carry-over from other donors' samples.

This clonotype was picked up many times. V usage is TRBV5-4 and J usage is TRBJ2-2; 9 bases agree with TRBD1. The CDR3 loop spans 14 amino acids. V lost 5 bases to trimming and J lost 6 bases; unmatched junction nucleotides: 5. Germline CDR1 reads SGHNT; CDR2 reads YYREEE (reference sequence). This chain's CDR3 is CASRSDRGAGELFF. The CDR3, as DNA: TGTGCCAGCAGATCGGACAGGGGAGCCGGGGAGCTGTTTTTT.

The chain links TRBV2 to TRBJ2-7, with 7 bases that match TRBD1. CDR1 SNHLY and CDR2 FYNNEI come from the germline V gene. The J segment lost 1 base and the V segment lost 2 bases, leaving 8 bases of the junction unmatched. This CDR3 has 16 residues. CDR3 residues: CASSETTGVKSYEQYF. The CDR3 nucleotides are TGTGCCAGCAGTGAAACTACAGGGGTGAAGTCCTACGAGCAGTACTTC.

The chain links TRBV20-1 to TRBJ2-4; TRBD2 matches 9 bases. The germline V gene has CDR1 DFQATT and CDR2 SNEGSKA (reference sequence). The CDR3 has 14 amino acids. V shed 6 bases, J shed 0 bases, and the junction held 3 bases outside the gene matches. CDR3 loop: CSASTSGAKNIQYF. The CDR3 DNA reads TGCAGTGCCTCGACTAGCGGAGCCAAAAACATTCAGTACTTC.

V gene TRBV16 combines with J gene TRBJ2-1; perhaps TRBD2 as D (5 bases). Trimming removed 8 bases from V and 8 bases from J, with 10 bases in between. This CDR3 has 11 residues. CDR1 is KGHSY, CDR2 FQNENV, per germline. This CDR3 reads CASPEDDEQFF. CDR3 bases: TGTGCCAGCCCGGAGGACGATGAGCAGTTCTTC. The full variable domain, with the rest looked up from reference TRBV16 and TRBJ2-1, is GEEVAQTPKHLVRGEGQKAKLYCAPIKGHSYVFWYQQVLKNEFKFLISFQNENVFDETGMPKERFSAKCLPNSPCSLEIQATKLEDSAVYFCASPEDDEQFFGPGTRLTVL.

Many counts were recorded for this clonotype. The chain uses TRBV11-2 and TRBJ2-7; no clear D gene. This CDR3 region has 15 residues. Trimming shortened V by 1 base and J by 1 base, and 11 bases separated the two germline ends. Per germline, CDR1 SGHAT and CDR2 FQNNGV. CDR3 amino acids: CASSLVGSVSYEQYF. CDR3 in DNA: TGTGCCAGCAGCTTAGTAGGGTCGGTTTCCTACGAGCAGTACTTC.

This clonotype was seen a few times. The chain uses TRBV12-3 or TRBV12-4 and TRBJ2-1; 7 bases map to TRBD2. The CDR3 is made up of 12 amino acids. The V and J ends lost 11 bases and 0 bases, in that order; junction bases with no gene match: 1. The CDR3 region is CAAGDSYNEQFF. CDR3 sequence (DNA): TGTGCCGCGGGAGACTCCTACAATGAGCAGTTCTTC.